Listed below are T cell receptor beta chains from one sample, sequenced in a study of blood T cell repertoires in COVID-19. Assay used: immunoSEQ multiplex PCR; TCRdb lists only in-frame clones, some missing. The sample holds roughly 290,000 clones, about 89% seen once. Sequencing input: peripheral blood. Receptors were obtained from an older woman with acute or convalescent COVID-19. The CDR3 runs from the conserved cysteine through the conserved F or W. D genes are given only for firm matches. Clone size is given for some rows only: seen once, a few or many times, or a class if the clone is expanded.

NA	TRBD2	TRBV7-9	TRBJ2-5	CASSQVGLADQETQYF	TGTGCCAGCTCCCAGGTGGGACTAGCGGACCAAGAGACCCAGTACTTC
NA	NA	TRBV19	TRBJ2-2	CASSISRNTGELFF	TGTGCCAGTAGTATATCTAGGAACACCGGGGAGCTGTTTTTT
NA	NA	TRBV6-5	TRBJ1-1	CAGRRGAWVGTEAFF	TGTGCCGGCAGGCGGGGGGCGTGGGTGGGCACTGAAGCTTTCTTT
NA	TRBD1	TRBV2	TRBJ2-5	CASKGQQETQYF	TGTGCCAGCAAGGGACAGCAAGAGACCCAGTACTTC
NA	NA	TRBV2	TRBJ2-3	CASSDGREFTDTQYF	TGTGCCAGCAGTGATGGCAGGGAATTCACAGATACGCAGTATTTT
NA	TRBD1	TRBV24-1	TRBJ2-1	CATQDRDREWHLRDEQFF	TGTGCCACCCAAGACCGGGACAGGGAATGGCACCTTAGGGATGAGCAGTTCTTC
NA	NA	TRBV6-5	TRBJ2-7	CASSYPSSYEQYF	TGTGCCAGCAGTTACCCGAGCTCCTACGAGCAGTACTTC
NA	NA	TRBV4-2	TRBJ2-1	CASSQEAGDYNEQFF	TGTGCCAGCAGCCAAGAGGCAGGGGACTACAATGAGCAGTTCTTC
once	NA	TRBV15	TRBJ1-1	CATSRGRDSGAFF	TGTGCCACCAGCAGGGGCAGGGACTCTGGAGCTTTCTTT
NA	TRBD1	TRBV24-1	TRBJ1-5	CATSEGQDRSNQPQHF	TGTGCCACCAGTGAGGGACAGGACCGTAGCAATCAGCCCCAGCATTTT
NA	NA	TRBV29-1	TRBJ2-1	CSAQESSYNEQFF	TGCAGCGCACAAGAAAGCTCCTACAATGAGCAGTTCTTC
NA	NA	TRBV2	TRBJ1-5	CASSQGGSNQPQHF	TGTGCCAGCAGTCAAGGAGGAAGCAATCAGCCCCAGCATTTT
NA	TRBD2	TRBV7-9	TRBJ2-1	CASSLDGSGVWEQFF	TGTGCCAGCAGCTTAGATGGTAGCGGGGTTTGGGAGCAGTTCTTC
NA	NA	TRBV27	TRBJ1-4	CASSSLRAINEKLFF	TGTGCCAGCAGTTCGCTCAGGGCGATAAATGAAAAACTGTTTTTT
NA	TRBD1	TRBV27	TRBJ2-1	CASRRDREVYNEQFF	TGTGCCAGCAGGAGAGACAGGGAAGTCTACAATGAGCAGTTCTTC
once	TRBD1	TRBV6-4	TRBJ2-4	CASSESGGANKNIQYF	TGTGCCAGCAGTGAATCAGGGGGCGCGAACAAAAACATTCAGTACTTC
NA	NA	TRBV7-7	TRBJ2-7	CASSLGEWEAYEQYF	TGTGCCAGCAGCTTAGGGGAGTGGGAGGCCTACGAGCAGTACTTC
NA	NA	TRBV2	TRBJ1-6	CASKGEGVGSPLHF	TGTGCCAGCAAGGGGGAGGGAGTGGGATCACCCCTCCACTTT
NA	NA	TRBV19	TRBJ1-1	CASSIDRGLATEAFF	TGTGCCAGTAGTATAGACAGGGGATTGGCCACTGAAGCTTTCTTT
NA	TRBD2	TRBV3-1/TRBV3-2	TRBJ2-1	CASSQELAGYNEQFF	TGTGCCAGCAGCCAGGAACTAGCGGGTTACAATGAGCAGTTCTTC
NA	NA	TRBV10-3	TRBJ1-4	CAISQTGEKLFF	TGTGCCATCAGTCAAACAGGTGAAAAACTGTTTTTT
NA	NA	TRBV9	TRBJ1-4	CASSVGGGNNEKLFF	TGTGCCAGCAGCGTTGGTGGCGGAAATAATGAAAAACTGTTTTTT
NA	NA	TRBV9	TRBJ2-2	CASSFSDSNTGELFF	TGTGCCAGCAGCTTCTCAGACTCGAACACCGGGGAGCTGTTTTTT
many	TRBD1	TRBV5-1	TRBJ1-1	CASSPGTGNTEAFF	TGCGCCAGCAGCCCAGGGACAGGTAACACTGAAGCTTTCTTT
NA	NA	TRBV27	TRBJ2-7	CASSLSRGGSYEQYF	TGTGCCAGCAGTTTATCGAGGGGGGGCTCCTACGAGCAGTACTTC
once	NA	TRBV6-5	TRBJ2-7	CASSYSRAGGLEQYF	TGTGCCAGCAGTTACTCTAGGGCCGGGGGGCTCGAGCAGTACTTC
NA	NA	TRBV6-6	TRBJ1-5	CASSYFEQGKAQHF	TGTGCCAGCAGTTACTTCGAACAGGGCAAAGCCCAGCATTTT
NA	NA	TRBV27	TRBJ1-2	CASSFSTESAGYTF	TGTGCCAGCAGTTTCTCGACAGAGAGTGCGGGCTACACCTTC
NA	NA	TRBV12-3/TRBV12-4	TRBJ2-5	CASSFEGGPHQYF	TGTGCCAGCAGTTTCGAGGGCGGCCCGCACCAGTACTTC
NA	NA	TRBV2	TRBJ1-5	CASSEARQVLGNQPQHF	TGTGCCAGCAGTGAAGCGCGACAGGTCTTGGGAAATCAGCCCCAGCATTTT
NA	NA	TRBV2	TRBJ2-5	CAGRGEETQYF	TGTGCCGGGCGGGGTGAAGAGACCCAGTACTTC
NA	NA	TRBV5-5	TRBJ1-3	CASSLGVGASGNTIYF	TGTGCCAGCAGTCTCGGGGTGGGTGCATCTGGAAACACCATATATTTT
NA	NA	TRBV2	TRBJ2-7	CASKDYSYEQYF	TGTGCCAGCAAAGACTACTCCTACGAGCAGTACTTC
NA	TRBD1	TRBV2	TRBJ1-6	CASSTDRGDSPLHF	TGTGCCAGCAGTACCGACAGGGGCGATTCACCCCTCCACTTT
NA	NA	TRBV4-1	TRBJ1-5	CASSQLRPGSNQPQHF	TGCGCCAGCAGCCAGCTCCGCCCCGGTAGCAATCAGCCCCAGCATTTT
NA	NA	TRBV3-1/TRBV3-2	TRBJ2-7	CASSPKPYEQYF	TGTGCCAGCAGCCCCAAGCCCTACGAGCAGTACTTC
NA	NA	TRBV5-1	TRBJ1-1	CASSTTGGNTEAFF	TGCGCCAGCAGCACCACGGGAGGGAACACTGAAGCTTTCTTT
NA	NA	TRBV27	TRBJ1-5	CASSLSSLSNQPQHF	TGTGCCAGCAGTTTATCATCACTTAGCAATCAGCCCCAGCATTTT
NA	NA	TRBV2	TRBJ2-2	CASSESRVSTGELFF	TGTGCCAGCAGTGAATCCAGGGTGAGCACCGGGGAGCTGTTTTTT
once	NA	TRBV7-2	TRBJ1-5	CASSPVEFSNQPQHF	TGTGCCAGCAGCCCGGTGGAGTTTAGCAATCAGCCCCAGCATTTT
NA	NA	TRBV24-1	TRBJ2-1	CATSDWVQGRGSYNEQFF	TGTGCCACCAGTGATTGGGTCCAGGGGAGGGGCTCCTACAATGAGCAGTTCTTC